The 13 T cell receptor beta chains below were found in one sample sequenced in a study of blood T cell repertoires in COVID-19. Generated by immunoSEQ multiplex PCR, the TCRdb table keeps only in-frame clones and is missing some. Of about 120,000 clones in the sample, approximately 87% are singletons; the top ten hold 25% to 30%. The sequenced sample was peripheral blood. These receptors all come from a woman in her 70s with acute or convalescent COVID-19.

This clone showed up just once. V is TRBV14 and J is TRBJ1-2; 7 bases map to TRBD1. V was pared by 4 bases and J by 8 bases, with 7 bases of the junction left unmatched. The germline CDR1 and CDR2 sequences are SGHDN and FVKESK. The CDR3 runs to 13 residues. The CDR3: CASSLRTGVGYTF. CDR3 DNA sequence: TGTGCCAGCAGCCTTAGAACAGGGGTCGGCTACACCTTC.

V and J are TRBV9 and TRBJ2-7, with 7 bases lining up with TRBD1. CDR3 length equals 13 residues. V shed 4 bases and J 0 bases; nucleotides not matched to a gene: 1. Germline lookup yields CDR1 SGDLS and CDR2 YYNGEE. The CDR3 DNA follows: TGTGCCAGCAGCCGGGACAGCTCCTACGAGCAGTACTTC. Residues: CASSRDSSYEQYF.

V gene TRBV9 combines with J gene TRBJ2-7, with D possibly TRBD1 on 5 matching bases. Germline loops: CDR1 SGDLS, CDR2 YYNGEE. V was cut by 3 bases and J by 3 bases, with 16 bases left in between. The CDR3 loop spans 15 amino acids. CDR3 protein: CASSALSGQNYEQYF. CDR3 nucleotides: TGTGCCAGCAGCGCTCTTTCAGGGCAAAACTACGAGCAGTACTTC.

The genes are TRBV30 and TRBJ1-4; no clear D gene. Germline assignment: CDR1 GTSNPN and CDR2 SVGIG (reference sequence). The CDR3 is 15 residues long. V was cut by 4 bases and J by 0 bases, with 12 bases left in between. The CDR3 reads CAWTLGLATNEKLFF. Here the CDR3 DNA reads TGTGCCTGGACCCTAGGTCTGGCAACTAATGAAAAACTGTTTTTT.

The V and J genes are TRBV2 and TRBJ2-4; 8 bases are a match to TRBD2. The germline gives CDR1 SNHLY, CDR2 FYNNEI. V lost 6 bases to trimming and J lost 8 bases; unmatched junction nucleotides: 9. The CDR3 sequence is 14 residues long. The DNA of the CDR3 is TGTGCCAGCAGCGCCCGACTAGCGTCTGACATTCAGTACTTC. Its protein is CASSARLASDIQYF.

V and J are TRBV5-1 and TRBJ1-2; 9 bases align to TRBD1. Germline V gives CDR1 SGHRS, CDR2 YFSETQ. Trimming cost V 2 bases and J 2 bases; bases outside gene matches: 4. CDR3 length: 15 amino acids. The CDR3: CASSFTGGENYGYTF. The CDR3 DNA follows: TGCGCCAGCAGCTTCACAGGGGGCGAGAACTATGGCTACACCTTC.

The chain carries TRBV2 and TRBJ2-2; D possibly corresponds to TRBD1 (6 bases). The germline V gene encodes CDR1 SNHLY and CDR2 FYNNEI. This CDR3 region has 16 residues. Trimming left V 6 bases short and J 1 base short, with 15 bases between. The CDR3 DNA follows: TGTGCCAGCAGCGGAAGGGGGTTTCTGAACACCGGGGAGCTGTTTTTT. Translating it yields CASSGRGFLNTGELFF.

The chain carries TRBV9 and TRBJ2-7; tentative D call: TRBD1 (5 bases). The germline CDR1 and CDR2 sequences are SGDLS and YYNGEE. The V end lost 3 bases, the J end lost 0 bases, and 7 bases lay between the germline ends. The length of the CDR3 is 13 residues. CDR3 in DNA: TGTGCCAGCAGCGGGACAAACTCCTACGAGCAGTACTTC. Its protein product is CASSGTNSYEQYF. Together with reference TRBV9 and TRBJ2-7, the CDR3 gives the full variable domain: DSGVTQTPKHLITATGQRVTLRCSPRSGDLSVYWYQQSLDQGLQFLIQYYNGEERAKGNILERFSAQQFPDLHSELNLSSLELGDSALYFCASSGTNSYEQYFGPGTRLTVT.

The V and J genes are TRBV7-3 and TRBJ2-2; 8 nucleotides agree with TRBD1. Germline values: CDR1 SGHTA, CDR2 FQGTGA. The CDR3 has 14 residues. V lost 6 bases to trimming and J lost 7 bases; unmatched junction nucleotides: 7. The CDR3 sequence is CASRPTGDGGELFF. DNA of the CDR3: TGTGCCAGCAGGCCGACAGGGGATGGCGGGGAGCTGTTTTTT.

The V gene is TRBV7-9, the J gene TRBJ1-1, with 7 bases that match TRBD1. The CDR3 covers 16 residues. V dropped 1 base and J dropped 3; count of bases not matched to a gene: 8. The germline CDR1 and CDR2 sequences are SEHNR and FQNEAQ (reference sequence). In nucleotides, the CDR3 is TGTGCCAGCAGCTTAGGTCTTACAGGGGCGGACACTGAAGCTTTCTTT. The encoded protein is CASSLGLTGADTEAFF.

This clone was recorded only once. The chain is built from TRBV9 and TRBJ1-5; 7 bases map to TRBD1. Germline CDR1 is SGDLS and CDR2 is YYNGEE. Trimming took 7 bases from V and 7 from J; bases not matched to a gene: 11. The CDR3 sequence is 14 residues long. The CDR3 sequence: CASARGQDGQPQHF. Written as DNA, the CDR3 is TGTGCCAGCGCAAGGGGGCAGGACGGCCAGCCCCAGCATTTT.

The chain uses TRBV7-3 and TRBJ1-1, with TRBD1 identical over 7 bases. The CDR3 extends over 13 amino acids. Germline V gene sequence: CDR1 SGHTA, CDR2 FQGTGA. The ends lost 3 bases at V and 4 bases at J; junction bases unmatched: 2. The CDR3 spells CASSLTGTTEAFF. The CDR3 coding sequence is TGTGCCAGCAGCTTGACAGGGACCACTGAAGCTTTCTTT.

The chain joins TRBV29-1 to TRBJ1-4; 9 nucleotides match TRBD1. Trimming at V came to 6 bases and at J to 3 bases, leaving 11 bases not matched to a gene. CDR3 length: 16 residues. The germline gives CDR1 SQVTM, CDR2 ANQGSEA. This CDR3 reads CSVGGTGSTANEKLFF. CDR3 nucleotide sequence: TGCAGCGTCGGCGGGACAGGGAGTACAGCTAATGAAAAACTGTTTTTT.